What follows are 2 T cell receptor beta chains derived from one specimen sequenced in a study of cytomegalovirus exposure and HLA in healthy donors. Use of 60 Vbeta and 13 Jbeta primers characterized the PCR. The assay was immunoSEQ multiplex PCR, and TCRdb's table has in-frame clones only and misses some. The sample shows under 150,000 clones, roughly 80% of them seen only once. The material sequenced was PBMCs. All receptors derive from a man in his forties in good health and CMV-seropositive.

In regard to this clone: Germline is not matched at one junction end, which may reflect a read error. The J gene is TRBJ1-1, the V gene TRBV7-9; 9 bases line up with TRBD1. Germline values: CDR1 SEHNR, CDR2 FQNEAQ (reference sequence). This CDR3 contains 15 residues. CDR3 region: CSRSLGDRAYGEAFF. For the CDR3, the DNA is TGTTCCAGAAGCTTAGGGGACAGGGCCTACGGGGAAGCTTTCTTT.

This clone appeared a single time. In nucleotides, the CDR3 is TGTGCCAGCAGCTCTAGACTAGCGGGAGGCATCGGGGAGCTGTTTTTT. This encodes CASSSRLAGGIGELFF. This rearrangement joins TRBV5-6 to TRBJ2-2, with 13 positions matching TRBD2. This CDR3 spans 16 amino acids. J gave up 7 bases and V 3 bases, and 6 bases lay outside the gene matches. CDR1 and CDR2 (germline): SGHDT, YYEEEE.